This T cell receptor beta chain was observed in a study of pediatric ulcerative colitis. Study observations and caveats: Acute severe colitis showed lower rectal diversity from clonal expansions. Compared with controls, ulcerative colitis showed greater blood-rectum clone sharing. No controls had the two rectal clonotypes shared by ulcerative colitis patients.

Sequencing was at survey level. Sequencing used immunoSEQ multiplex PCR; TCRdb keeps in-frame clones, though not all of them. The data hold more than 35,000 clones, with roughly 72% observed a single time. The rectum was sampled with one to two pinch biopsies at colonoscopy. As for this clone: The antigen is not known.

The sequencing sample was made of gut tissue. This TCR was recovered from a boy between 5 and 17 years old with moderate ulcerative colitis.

CDR3 sequence reads: CASSLFSPVYGYTF. CDR3 DNA: TGTGCCAGCAGCCTTTTCAGCCCGGTGTATGGCTACACCTTC. The chain recombines TRBV5-6 with TRBJ1-2; unclear D gene. The CDR3 runs to 14 residues. Germline values: CDR1 SGHDT, CDR2 YYEEEE. The V end lost 4 bases, the J end lost 5 bases, and 15 bases lay between the germline ends.